The entry that follows covers one TCR beta chain sequence. This clonotype was counted only a few times. Its cognate antigen has yet to be identified. Base qualities are missing; no much larger clone stands one base away. This record comes from a study of T-cell reconstitution after alpha-beta-depleted transplantation in children (dated by TCRdb to about 2016). For the wider study: Using TCR repertoire profiling, the study quantitatively followed how T-cell immune reconstitution unfolded in children after TCRalphabeta/CD19-depleted allogeneic hematopoietic cell transplantation.

V is cut by 3 bases and J by 3 bases, and the space between the germline ends is 14 bases. CDR1 and CDR2 are read off the germline V gene (reference sequence) as LGHDT and YNNKEL. The cysteine opens and the phenylalanine closes a CDR3 of 15 amino acids. The read is trimmed to its CDR3 DNA, 45 bases read in frame from base 1. The library relied on PCR. Sequenced on an Illumina HiSeq 2500. To normalize quantification of the TCRbeta repertoire, the TCR libraries were built with molecular barcoding that relied on unique molecular identifiers. The raw public data were reprocessed by TCRdb itself: fastp quality trimming at Q25, MiXCR clonotype calling, in-frame beta chains only. For every CDR3 protein sequence, its rows merge into one entry that carries the most common genes and DNA. Here the sample has just under 550,000 distinct CDR3 sequences; around 19% occur a single time. 3.3% of the sample is in the top ten clones.

The sequencing here drew on PBMCs from the stem cell graft donor, taken from the stem cell graft. The sequence was obtained from a human donor who donated a stem cell graft to a child with acute lymphoblastic leukemia. The V and J segments used are TRBV3-1 and TRBJ1-1, with no reliable assignment of the D segment. The CDR3 in this case is CASSQERTSHTEAFF. The DNA sequence is TGTGCCAGCAGCCAGGAGAGGACCAGTCACACTGAAGCTTTCTTT.